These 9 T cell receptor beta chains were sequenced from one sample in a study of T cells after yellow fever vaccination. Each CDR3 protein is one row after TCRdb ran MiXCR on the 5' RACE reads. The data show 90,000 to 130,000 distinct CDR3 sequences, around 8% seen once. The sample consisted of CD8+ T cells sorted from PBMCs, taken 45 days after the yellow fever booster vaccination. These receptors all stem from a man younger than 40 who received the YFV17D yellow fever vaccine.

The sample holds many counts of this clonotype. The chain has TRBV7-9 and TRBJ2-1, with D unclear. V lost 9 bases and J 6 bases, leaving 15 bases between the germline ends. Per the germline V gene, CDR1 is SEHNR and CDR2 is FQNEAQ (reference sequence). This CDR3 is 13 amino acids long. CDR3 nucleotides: TGTGCCAGTTGGACGTCCCGGAGCAATGAGCAGTTCTTC. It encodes CASWTSRSNEQFF.

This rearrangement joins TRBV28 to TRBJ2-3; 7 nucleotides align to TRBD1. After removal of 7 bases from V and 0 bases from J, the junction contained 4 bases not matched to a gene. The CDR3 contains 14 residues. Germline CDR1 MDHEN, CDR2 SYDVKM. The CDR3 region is CASKQGSSTDTQYF. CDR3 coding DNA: TGTGCCAGCAAACAGGGGTCTAGCACAGATACGCAGTATTTT.

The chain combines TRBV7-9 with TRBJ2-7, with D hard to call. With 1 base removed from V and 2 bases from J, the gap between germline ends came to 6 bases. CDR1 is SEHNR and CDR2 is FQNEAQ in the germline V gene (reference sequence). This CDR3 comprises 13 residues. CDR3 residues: CASSLGEPYEQYF. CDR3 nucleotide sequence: TGTGCCAGCAGCTTAGGAGAGCCCTACGAGCAGTACTTC.

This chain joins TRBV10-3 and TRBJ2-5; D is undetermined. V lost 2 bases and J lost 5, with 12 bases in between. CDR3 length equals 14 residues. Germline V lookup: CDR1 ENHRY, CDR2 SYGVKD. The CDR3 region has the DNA TGTGCCATCAGTGAGGGGCTTGTTGGGGAGACCCAGTACTTC. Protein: CAISEGLVGETQYF.

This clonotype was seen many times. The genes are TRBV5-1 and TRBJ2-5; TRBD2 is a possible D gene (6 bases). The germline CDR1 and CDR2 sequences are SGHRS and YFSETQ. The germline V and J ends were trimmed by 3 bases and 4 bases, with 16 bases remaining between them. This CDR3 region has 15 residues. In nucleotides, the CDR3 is TGCGCCAGCAGCTCCCTGGTACAAGCGGGAGAGACCCAGTACTTC. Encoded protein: CASSSLVQAGETQYF.

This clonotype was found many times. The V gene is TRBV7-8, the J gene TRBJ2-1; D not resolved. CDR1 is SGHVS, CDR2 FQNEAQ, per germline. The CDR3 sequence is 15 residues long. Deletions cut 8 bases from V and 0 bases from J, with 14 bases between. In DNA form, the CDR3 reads TGTGCCAGCCGCGAGTGGGCAAGCTCCTACAATGAGCAGTTCTTC. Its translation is CASREWASSYNEQFF.

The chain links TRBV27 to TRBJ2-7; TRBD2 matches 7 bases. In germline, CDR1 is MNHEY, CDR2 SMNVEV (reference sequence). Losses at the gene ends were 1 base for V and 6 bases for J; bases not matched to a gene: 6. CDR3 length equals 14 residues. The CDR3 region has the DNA TGTGCCAGCAGTTTATTGAGCGGGACTTTCGAGCAGTACTTC. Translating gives CASSLLSGTFEQYF.

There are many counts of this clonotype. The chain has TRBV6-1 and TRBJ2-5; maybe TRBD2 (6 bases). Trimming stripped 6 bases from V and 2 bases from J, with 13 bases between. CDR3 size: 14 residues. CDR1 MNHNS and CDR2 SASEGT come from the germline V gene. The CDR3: CASSSGLAQETQYF. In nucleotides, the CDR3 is TGTGCCAGCAGCTCGGGACTGGCGCAAGAGACCCAGTACTTC.

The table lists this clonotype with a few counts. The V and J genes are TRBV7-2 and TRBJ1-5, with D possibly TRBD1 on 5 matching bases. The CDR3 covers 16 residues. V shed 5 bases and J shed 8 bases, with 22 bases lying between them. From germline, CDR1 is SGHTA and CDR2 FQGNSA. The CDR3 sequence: CASSRGDRRGEEPQHF. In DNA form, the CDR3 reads TGTGCCAGCAGCAGGGGAGACAGAAGGGGAGAGGAGCCCCAGCATTTT.